This paragraph covers one T cell receptor beta chain sequence. Its antigen is unknown. This CDR3 contains 15 residues. Trimming stripped 0 bases from V and 2 bases from J, with 11 bases between. Germline CDR1 and CDR2: LNHNV and YYDKDF (reference sequence). The data derive from a study of T-cell reconstitution after alpha-beta-depleted transplantation in children. Study results and caveats: T-cell numbers and diversity, one year after transplant, stemmed largely from T cells that were newly produced.

This sample's TCRbeta library carried unique molecular identifier barcodes. MiXCR, run by TCRdb on the PCR reads, gives a single entry per CDR3 protein. The sample contains about a million distinct CDR3 sequences, about 29% of which appear only once. This clonotype was sampled from a boy younger than two who had a stem cell transplant for SCID, so the T cells may come from the graft donor. V and J are TRBV15 and TRBJ2-7; a weak D match, TRBD1 (6 bases). The sequenced sample was PBMCs, mostly from graft donor cells, obtained 360 days after TCRalphabeta/CD19-depleted stem cell transplant. The CDR3, as DNA: TGTGCCACCAGCAGAGATACACAGGGCCCCTACGAGCAGTACTTC. It is translated as CATSRDTQGPYEQYF.